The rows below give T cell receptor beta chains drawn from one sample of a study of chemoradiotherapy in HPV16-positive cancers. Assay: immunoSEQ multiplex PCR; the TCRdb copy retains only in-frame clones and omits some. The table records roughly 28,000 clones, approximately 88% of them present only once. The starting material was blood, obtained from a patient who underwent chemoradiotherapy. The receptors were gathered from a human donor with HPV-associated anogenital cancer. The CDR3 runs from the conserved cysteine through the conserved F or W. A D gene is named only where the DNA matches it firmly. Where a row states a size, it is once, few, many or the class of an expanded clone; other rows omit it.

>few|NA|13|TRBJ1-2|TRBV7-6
CASSPTGNYGYTF
TGTGCCAGCAGCCCGACGGGGAACTATGGCTACACCTTC
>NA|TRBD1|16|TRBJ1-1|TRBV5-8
CASSLDWTGPNTEAFF
TGTGCCAGCAGCTTAGACTGGACAGGGCCGAACACTGAAGCTTTCTTT
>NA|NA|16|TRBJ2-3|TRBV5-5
CASSLSVTPRTDTQYF
TGTGCCAGCAGCTTGAGTGTTACTCCACGCACAGATACGCAGTATTTT
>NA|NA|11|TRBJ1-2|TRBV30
CAWRVMGGYTF
TGTGCCTGGAGGGTAATGGGCGGCTACACCTTC
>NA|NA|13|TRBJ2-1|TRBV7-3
CASSLHGYNEQFF
TGTGCCAGCAGCTTACACGGGTACAATGAGCAGTTCTTC
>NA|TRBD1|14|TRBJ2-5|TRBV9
CASQSRGSEEAQYF
TGTGCCAGTCAAAGCAGGGGGTCTGAGGAGGCCCAGTACTTC
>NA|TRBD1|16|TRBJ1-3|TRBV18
CASSPPQQGMGNTIYF
TGTGCCAGCTCACCACCCCAACAGGGGATGGGGAACACCATATATTTT
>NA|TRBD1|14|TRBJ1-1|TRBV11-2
CASSLGQGAGRAFF
TGTGCCAGCAGCTTGGGACAGGGGGCGGGGAGGGCTTTCTTT
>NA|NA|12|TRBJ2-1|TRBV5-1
CASSRTYNEQFF
TGCGCCAGCAGCCGGACGTACAATGAGCAGTTCTTC
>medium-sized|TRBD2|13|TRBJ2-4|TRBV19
CASSIRSGDIQYF
TGTGCCAGTAGTATTCGAAGCGGGGACATTCAGTACTTC
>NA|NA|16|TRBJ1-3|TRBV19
CASSILGTYSGNTIYF
TGTGCCAGTAGTATTCTTGGGACCTACTCTGGAAACACCATATATTTT
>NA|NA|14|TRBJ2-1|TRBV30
CAWSSDSGYNEQFF
TGTGCCTGGAGTTCGGACAGCGGCTACAATGAGCAGTTCTTC
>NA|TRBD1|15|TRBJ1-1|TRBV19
CASSNQGVTNTEAFF
TGTGCCAGTAGTAATCAGGGGGTAACCAACACTGAAGCTTTCTTT
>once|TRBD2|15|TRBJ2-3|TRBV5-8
CASSLGLAGTDTQYF
TGTGCCAGCAGCTTGGGTTTAGCGGGGACAGATACGCAGTATTTT
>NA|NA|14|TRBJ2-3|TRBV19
CASTSGTGTDTQYF
TGTGCCAGTACCTCCGGGACGGGCACAGATACGCAGTATTTT
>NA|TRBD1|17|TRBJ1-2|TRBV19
CASRNLRDRGPFYGYTF
TGTGCCAGTAGAAACCTCCGGGACAGGGGCCCTTTCTATGGCTACACCTTC
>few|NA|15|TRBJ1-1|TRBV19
CASTTMGLLNTEAFF
TGTGCCAGTACCACCATGGGACTGCTGAACACTGAAGCTTTCTTT
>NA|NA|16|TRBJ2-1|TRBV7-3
CASSPAVGSSYNEQFF
TGTGCCAGCAGCCCCGCCGTCGGCAGCTCCTACAATGAGCAGTTCTTC
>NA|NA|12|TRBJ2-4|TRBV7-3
CASSGRTDFAYF
TGTGCCAGCAGCGGTCGGACCGATTTCGCGTACTTC
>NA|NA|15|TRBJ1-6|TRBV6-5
CASSYQDSNNSPLHF
TGTGCCAGCAGTTACCAGGACAGTAATAATTCACCCCTCCACTTT
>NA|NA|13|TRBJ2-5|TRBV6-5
CASRDDGGETQYF
TGTGCCAGCCGGGACGATGGCGGAGAGACCCAGTACTTC
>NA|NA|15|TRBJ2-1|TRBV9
CASSTLPGANNEQFF
TGTGCCAGCAGCACACTCCCCGGGGCAAACAATGAGCAGTTCTTC
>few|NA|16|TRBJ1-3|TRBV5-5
CASSSTGLSSGNTIYF
TGTGCCAGCAGCTCCACAGGGCTCTCGTCTGGAAACACCATATATTTT
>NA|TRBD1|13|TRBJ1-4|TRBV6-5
CASSGQAGEKLFF
TGTGCCAGCAGCGGACAGGCCGGAGAAAAACTGTTTTTT
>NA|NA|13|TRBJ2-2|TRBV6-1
CASSEVDTGELFF
TGTGCCAGCAGTGAAGTGGACACCGGGGAGCTGTTTTTT
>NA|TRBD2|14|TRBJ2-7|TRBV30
CAWRQAGGFWGQYF
TGTGCCTGGAGACAGGCGGGGGGGTTTTGGGGGCAGTACTTC
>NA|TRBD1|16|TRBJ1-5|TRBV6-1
CASSAPTGGGNQPQHF
TGTGCCAGCAGTGCCCCGACAGGGGGCGGTAATCAGCCCCAGCATTTT
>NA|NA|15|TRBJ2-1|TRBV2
CASSENGGSYNEQFF
TGTGCCAGCAGTGAAAACGGGGGATCCTACAATGAGCAGTTCTTC
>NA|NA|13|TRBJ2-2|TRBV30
CAWRPGITGELFF
TGTGCCTGGAGGCCGGGGATCACCGGGGAGCTGTTTTTT
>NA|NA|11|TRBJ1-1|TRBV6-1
CASNFRGFAFF
TGTGCCAGCAACTTCCGGGGTTTTGCTTTCTTT
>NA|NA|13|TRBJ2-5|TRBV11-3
CASSSGPGETQYF
TGTGCCAGCAGCTCAGGGCCAGGGGAGACCCAGTACTTC
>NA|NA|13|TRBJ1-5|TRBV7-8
CASSVTQGQPQHF
TGTGCCAGCAGCGTCACCCAGGGACAGCCCCAGCATTTT
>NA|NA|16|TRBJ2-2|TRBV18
CASSQRQSTNTGELFF
TGTGCCAGCTCCCAAAGACAGAGTACTAACACCGGGGAGCTGTTTTTT
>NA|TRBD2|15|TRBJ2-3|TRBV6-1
CASRGSGGASDTQYF
TGTGCCAGCAGAGGGAGCGGGGGGGCCTCGGATACGCAGTATTTT
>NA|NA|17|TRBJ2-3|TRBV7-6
CASSLGAGTSSTDTQYF
TGTGCCAGCAGCTTAGGAGCCGGGACGAGCAGCACAGATACGCAGTATTTT
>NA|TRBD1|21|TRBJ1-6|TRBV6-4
CASSDVPDRGAHSSYNSPLHF
TGTGCCAGCAGTGACGTACCCGACAGGGGCGCCCATAGCTCCTATAATTCACCCCTCCACTTT
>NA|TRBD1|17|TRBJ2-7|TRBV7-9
CASSLGDRGPISYEQYF
TGTGCCAGCAGCTTAGGGGACAGGGGGCCGATATCCTACGAGCAGTACTTC
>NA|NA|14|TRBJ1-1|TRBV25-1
CASSGYGDGTEAFF
TGTGCCAGCAGTGGCTACGGGGATGGCACTGAAGCTTTCTTT
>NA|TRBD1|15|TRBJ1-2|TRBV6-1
CASSADREWSYGYTF
TGTGCCAGCAGTGCGGACAGGGAGTGGTCGTATGGCTACACCTTC
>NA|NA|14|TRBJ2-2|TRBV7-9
CASSLEMETGELFF
TGTGCCAGCAGCTTAGAGATGGAAACCGGGGAGCTGTTTTTT
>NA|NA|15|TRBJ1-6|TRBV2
CASSETDGYNSPLHF
TGTGCCAGCAGTGAGACGGACGGCTATAATTCACCCCTCCACTTT
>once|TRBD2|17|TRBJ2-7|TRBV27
CASSLSTQAGVSYEQYF
TGTGCCAGCAGTTTATCGACGCAAGCGGGGGTTTCCTACGAGCAGTACTTC
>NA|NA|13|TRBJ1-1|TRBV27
CASTSPHGTEAFF
TGTGCCAGCACCTCCCCCCACGGCACTGAAGCTTTCTTT
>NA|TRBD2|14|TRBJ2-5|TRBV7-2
CASSFGLVGETQYF
TGTGCCAGCAGCTTCGGACTAGTCGGCGAGACCCAGTACTTC
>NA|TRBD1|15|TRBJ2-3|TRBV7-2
CASSLDRGRTDTQYF
TGTGCCAGCAGCTTAGACAGGGGCCGCACAGATACGCAGTATTTT
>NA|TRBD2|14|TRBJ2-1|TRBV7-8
CASSLNGGIDEQFF
TGTGCCAGCAGCTTAAACGGGGGGATCGATGAGCAGTTCTTC
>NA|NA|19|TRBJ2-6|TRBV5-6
CASSLYTGFQSSGANVLTF
TGTGCCAGCAGCTTGTATACAGGTTTTCAATCCTCTGGGGCCAACGTCCTGACTTTC
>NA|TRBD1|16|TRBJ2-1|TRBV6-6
CASSYTRTGGYNEQFF
TGTGCCAGCAGTTACACAAGGACAGGGGGCTACAATGAGCAGTTCTTC
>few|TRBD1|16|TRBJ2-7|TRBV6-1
CASSEEGQGRAYEQYF
TGTGCCAGCAGTGAAGAGGGACAGGGAAGGGCCTACGAGCAGTACTTC
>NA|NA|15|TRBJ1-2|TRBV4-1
CASSQGRGQWDGYTF
TGCGCCAGCAGCCAAGGGCGGGGGCAGTGGGATGGCTACACCTTC
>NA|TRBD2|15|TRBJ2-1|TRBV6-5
CASSPVAGGFHEQFF
TGTGCCAGCAGTCCAGTAGCGGGGGGTTTCCATGAGCAGTTCTTC
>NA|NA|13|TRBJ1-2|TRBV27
CASSLSMREPYTF
TGTGCCAGCAGTTTATCGATGAGGGAGCCATACACCTTC
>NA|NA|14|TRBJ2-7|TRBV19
CASSKGKVIYEQYF
TGTGCCAGTAGTAAAGGAAAAGTCATCTACGAGCAGTACTTC
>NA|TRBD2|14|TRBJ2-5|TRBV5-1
CASSPSGGGIIEYF
TGCGCCAGCAGCCCCTCGGGCGGGGGTATCATTGAGTACTTC
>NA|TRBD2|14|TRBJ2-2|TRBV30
CAWRGTSGVGELFF
TGTGCCTGGAGGGGGACTAGCGGGGTCGGGGAGCTGTTTTTT
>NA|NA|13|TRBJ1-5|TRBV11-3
CASSLTADQPQHF
TGTGCCAGCAGCTTAACAGCTGATCAGCCCCAGCATTTT
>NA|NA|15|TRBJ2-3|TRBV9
CASSVDAVSTDTQYF
TGTGCCAGCAGCGTAGACGCAGTCAGCACAGATACGCAGTATTTT
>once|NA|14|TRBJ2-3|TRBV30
CAGGGRGGTDTQYF
TGTGCCGGAGGGGGCCGGGGGGGCACAGATACGCAGTATTTT
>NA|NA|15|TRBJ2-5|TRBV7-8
CASSREGAIQETQYF
TGTGCCAGCAGCCGGGAGGGGGCAATCCAAGAGACCCAGTACTTC
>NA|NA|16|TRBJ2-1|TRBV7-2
CASSSGVGYSYNEQFF
TGTGCCAGCAGCTCCGGGGTGGGATACTCCTACAATGAGCAGTTCTTC